This TCR beta chain is drawn from a study of blood T cell repertoires in COVID-19 (dated by TCRdb to 2018 to 2021). In the study overall: Collaborator samples came from the United States, Italy and Spain and covered acute and convalescent phases of COVID-19. The repertoires were released in a freely available public database intended as a resource for research on the immune response to SARS-CoV-2. Where available, HLA class I and class II types were obtained from metadata supplied by the sample provider rather than from assay-based typing. Subjects who had been exposed to COVID-19, were actively infected with it, or had recovered from it provided the deeply sampled blood TCRbeta repertoires that made up the dataset. The prospective study material was composed of cDNA or gDNA derived from T cells, B-cell-depleted T cells, or PBMCs. Samples were obtained from the ongoing ImmuneRACE study (first 160 participants) and from some 1,200 subjects provided by 6 global collaborators. The sample metadata nearly always contained a de-identified subject ID, COVID-19 status, age in years and sex.

TCRbeta CDR3 regions were amplified from genomic DNA using the immunoSEQ Assay, a bias-controlled multiplex PCR. Per the authors' processing: Within the assay, amplification of reference gene primers was used to estimate how many nucleated cells each sample contained. To quantify the absolute abundance of each unique TCRbeta CDR3 rearrangement, sequence reads were collapsed and filtered. For each sample, productive Simpson clonality was calculated by taking the square root of Simpson's diversity index across productive rearrangements. TCRdb obtained this table from immuneACCESS and retained in-frame rearrangements with V and J assigned. These tables miss some clones; where compared with another copy, unresolved V genes account for less than half of the shortfall, and the remainder is unexplained. The DNA was the basis for D and trimming; V, J and clone size are from that table. Counted in this sample were more than 110,000 clones; approximately 84% of them appeared once. The ten most abundant clones make up more than 7% of the sample.

Broad study findings and their caveats: The quantity of clinical and demographic metadata differed by source and by participant and was supplied without curation.

Including cysteine and phenylalanine, the CDR3 has 15 amino acids. Of the read, only the CDR3 DNA is kept; its 45 bases are in frame from base 1. The CDR1 and CDR2 encoded by the germline V gene are MNHEY and SVGAGI. V is reduced by 6 bases and J by 4 bases, leaving a spacing of 19 bases between them. About this clone: Its antigen has not been determined. No base-level quality is on record; no much larger clone is a single base apart.

Collaborating institutions collected whole blood in K2EDTA tubes following their own protocols. For TCRbeta analysis, collaborators shipped samples as frozen whole blood, isolated PBMCs, or DNA extracted from either of those sample types. The sample was peripheral blood. The receptor was derived from a human donor in a cohort sampled during active COVID-19. The chain uses TRBV6-5 and TRBJ2-7; TRBD2 is perhaps the D gene, given 7 matching bases. The bases are TGTGCCAGCAGGGACGGGTCGGGGGGCCAATACGAGCAGTACTTC. Its protein is CASRDGSGGQYEQYF.